This T cell receptor (beta chain) was identified during a study of blood T cell repertoires in COVID-19. Study-level background: In each case, the material was cDNA or gDNA derived from T cells, B-cell-depleted T cells, or PBMCs.

V trimming: 7 bases; J trimming: 1 base; junction bases outside the gene matches: 9. CDR3 length equals 15 residues. Germline-derived CDR1 and CDR2 are SNHLY and FYNNEI. The age range of participants was about 18 to 89 years, with residence in roughly 25 US areas. Participants had their cohort set by participant-reported clinical history. Per the original data handling: For nucleated cells, counts were estimated from reference gene primer amplification. The repertoire was sequenced with immunoSEQ multiplex PCR; TCRdb's copy has only in-frame clones and lacks some. Clonal size and the V and J genes are those of that table, whereas D and trimming came from the DNA. The table includes 300,000 to 500,000 clones, roughly 88% detected once.

The chain carries TRBV2 and TRBJ2-7; 8 bases agree with TRBD1. This receptor was taken from a woman younger than 45 with acute COVID-19. Material: PBMCs or T cells enriched from blood (not recorded which). The CDR3 DNA reads as TGTGCCAGCATGACAAACAGGGGGGAATCCTACGAGCAGTACTTC. It yields the protein CASMTNRGESYEQYF.